This TCR beta chain was profiled in a study of low-dose radiotherapy and immunotherapy resistance in tumors. Background on the study: The fractionation for Cohort 1 was 0.5 Gy per fraction every 2 weeks, totaling 6.5 Gy.

CDR3 length equals 16 residues. Germline CDR1 MGHRA, CDR2 YSYEKL. This clonotype was recorded a few times. One end of the junction is discordant with germline, which a read error may explain. Each patient who was eligible had an advanced solid tumor with no tumor-infiltrating lymphocytes. First-strand cDNA relied on TRAV- and TRBV-specific primers spanning alpha and beta chains. TCR amplification involved 20 PCR cycles with a constant-region primer and V-primer adapter. In TCRdb, the reads were re-called with MiXCR into one record per CDR3 protein. The data show roughly 8,000 distinct CDR3 sequences, with roughly 61% seen just once and about 9% held by the top ten.

The TCR sequence derives from a human donor with advanced metastatic prostate, ovarian, gallbladder or colorectal cancer (not recorded which). This table probably holds off-target reads from a library built for another chain. This chain links TRBV4-1 with TRBJ2-1, with 11 bases fitting TRBD1. CDR3: CASSQEGTGGYNEQFF. CDR3 bases: TGTGCCAGCAGCCAAGAGGGGACAGGGGGCTACAATGAGCAGTTCTTC.